A single sample gave rise to the 32 T cell receptor beta chains below, sequenced in a study of T-cell memory formation after mild COVID-19. Each CDR3 protein gets one entry after TCRdb re-called the 5' RACE reads with MiXCR. The data show roughly 150,000 distinct CDR3 sequences, 13% seen once. Input material: PBMCs or a T cell subset sorted from them (not recorded which). Receptor source: a man younger than 35 who had mild COVID-19 (a few samples of this study predate the infection). Cell type and time point are not known.

The chain carries TRBV12-3 or TRBV12-4 and TRBJ2-5, with TRBD1 matching 7 bases. With 6 bases clipped from V and 1 base from J, the junction kept 2 bases outside the gene matches. The length of the CDR3 is 13 residues. CDR3 coding DNA: TGTGCCAGCAGCAAGGGGGCCCAAGAGACCCAGTACTTC. It yields the protein CASSKGAQETQYF.

The rearrangement uses TRBV6-5 and TRBJ2-1, with TRBD2 identical over 15 bases. The trim removed 6 bases at V and 15 bases at J, leaving 12 bases unmatched. Per germline, CDR1 MNHEY and CDR2 SVGAGI. This CDR3 has 15 residues. This CDR3 reads CASSPPGTSGGPWFF. The CDR3, as DNA: TGTGCCAGCAGCCCCCCCGGGACTAGCGGGGGGCCATGGTTCTTC.

The chain employs TRBV30 and TRBJ2-5; D unresolved. V dropped 5 bases and J dropped 7 bases, with 14 bases sitting between them. This CDR3 contains 12 residues. Germline-derived CDR1 and CDR2 are GTSNPN and SVGIG (reference sequence). DNA of the CDR3: TGTGCCTGGGGACCGGATTCGGGGACCCAGTACTTC. Its protein is CAWGPDSGTQYF.

The chain recombines TRBV7-2 with TRBJ1-2, with D unclear. Per the germline V gene, CDR1 is SGHTA and CDR2 is FQGNSA. This CDR3 contains 13 residues. V was pared by 5 bases and J by 3 bases, with 10 bases between. This chain's CDR3 is CASSEGGDYGYTF. The CDR3 DNA reads as TGTGCCAGCAGCGAAGGCGGGGACTATGGCTACACCTTC.

This clonotype was seen more than once but under ten times. The V gene is TRBV7-3, the J gene TRBJ2-1; D assignment may be TRBD1 or TRBD2 (5 bases each). V lost 5 bases, J lost 3 bases, and 11 bases lay in between. The germline V gene has CDR1 SGHTA and CDR2 FQGTGA. The CDR3 has 14 amino acids. CDR3 coding DNA: TGTGCCAGCAGCCCAGGGACCCTCTACAATGAGCAGTTCTTC. It codes for CASSPGTLYNEQFF.

J is TRBJ1-3 and V is TRBV12-3 or TRBV12-4; D call uncertain. V was clipped by 2 bases and J by 0 bases, with 14 bases between them. The CDR3 is made up of 17 amino acids. This CDR3 reads CASSLKVLGISGNTIYF. In nucleotides, the CDR3 is TGTGCCAGCAGTTTAAAGGTCCTCGGGATCTCTGGAAACACCATATATTTT.

This clonotype was detected a few times. V is TRBV5-1 and J is TRBJ2-7; 8 bases are a match to TRBD2. With 9 bases clipped from V and 2 bases from J, the junction kept 10 bases outside the gene matches. The CDR3 is 14 amino acids. Germline V lookup: CDR1 SGHRS, CDR2 YFSETQ. The CDR3 region has the DNA TGCGCCACCGCCCCGGGAGGGGGAGCCTACGAGCAGTACTTC. This gives the protein CATAPGGGAYEQYF. Complete variable domain (other parts from reference TRBV5-1 and TRBJ2-7): KAGVTQTPRYLIKTRGQQVTLSCSPISGHRSVSWYQQTPGQGLQFLFEYFSETQRNKGNFPGRFSGRQFSNSRSEMNVSTLELGDSALYLCATAPGGGAYEQYFGPGTRLTVT.

V and J are TRBV7-2 and TRBJ2-3; D may match TRBD1 or TRBD2 (5 bases each). The V end lost 2 bases, the J end lost 9 bases, and 15 bases lay between the germline ends. Germline CDR1 and CDR2: SGHTA and FQGNSA. CDR3 length: 14 residues. CDR3 sequence reads: CASSLRGLGDTQYF. CDR3 nucleotide sequence: TGTGCCAGCAGCTTACGGGGCCTCGGGGACACGCAGTATTTT. Looking up the rest from reference TRBV7-2 and TRBJ2-3 gives the full variable domain: GAGVSQSPSNKVTEKGKDVELRCDPISGHTALYWYRQSLGQGLEFLIYFQGNSAPDKSGLPSDRFSAERTGGSVSTLTIQRTQQEDSAVYLCASSLRGLGDTQYFGPGTRLTVL.

The rearrangement links TRBV28 to TRBJ2-1; TRBD2 aligns across 8 bases. V shed 9 bases, J shed 4 bases, and the junction held 14 bases outside the gene matches. The CDR3 runs 16 residues. Per the germline V gene, CDR1 is MDHEN and CDR2 is SYDVKM. The CDR3 loop reads CASTGTRSALYNEQFF. CDR3 in DNA: TGTGCCAGTACCGGGACTAGGAGTGCCCTATACAATGAGCAGTTCTTC.

Only a few counts were recorded for this clonotype. The chain employs TRBV12-3 or TRBV12-4 and TRBJ2-7; the match to TRBD1 covers 9 bases. V shed 6 bases and J 3 bases; nucleotides not matched to a gene: 12. CDR3 length: 16 amino acids. This CDR3 is CASSPKAGTGYYEQYF. As DNA, the CDR3 is TGTGCCAGCAGCCCGAAGGCCGGGACAGGGTACTACGAGCAGTACTTC.

The V and J genes are TRBV6-2 or TRBV6-3 and TRBJ1-1, with no clear D. CDR3 size: 15 residues. Trimming removed 2 bases at V and 4 bases at J, with 14 bases between. Germline loops: CDR1 MNHEY, CDR2 SVGEGT. The chain's CDR3 is CASSYGPRGSTEAFF. The CDR3 region has the DNA TGTGCCAGCAGTTACGGGCCTCGAGGAAGCACTGAAGCTTTCTTT.

This clonotype was seen a few times. The CDR3 spells CASSLRYLAGANVLTF. CDR3 bases: TGCGCCAGCAGCTTGAGGTATCTGGCTGGGGCCAACGTCCTGACTTTC. The chain is built from TRBV5-1 and TRBJ2-6; D remains ambiguous. Germline loops: CDR1 SGHRS, CDR2 YFSETQ. V was shortened by 1 base and J by 2 bases, with 10 bases between the two germline ends. There are 16 residues in the CDR3.

This clonotype has just a few counts. The V call is TRBV29-1, the J call TRBJ1-3; no definite D call. The CDR3 contains 14 residues. With 4 bases removed from V and 0 bases from J, the gap between germline ends came to 10 bases. Germline V gene sequence: CDR1 SQVTM, CDR2 ANQGSEA. As DNA, the CDR3 is TGCAGCGTTGGGTCCGGCAACTCTGGAAACACCATATATTTT. Amino acid sequence: CSVGSGNSGNTIYF.

The chain is built from TRBV18 and TRBJ2-3; TRBD2 matches at 11 bases. The CDR3 contains 16 residues. Germline-derived CDR1 and CDR2 are KGHSH and LQKENI. J gave up 5 bases and V 2 bases, and 6 bases lay outside the gene matches. This CDR3 is CASSPITSGGRDTQYF. The CDR3 nucleotides read TGTGCCAGCTCACCAATTACTAGCGGGGGAAGAGATACGCAGTATTTT. Supplemented by reference TRBV18 and TRBJ2-3, the full variable domain reads NAGVMQNPRHLVRRRGQEARLRCSPMKGHSHVYWYRQLPEEGLKFMVYLQKENIIDESGMPKERFSAEFPKEGPSILRIQQVVRGDSAAYFCASSPITSGGRDTQYFGPGTRLTVL.

The chain carries TRBV5-1 and TRBJ2-5; 8 bases align to TRBD2. Germline CDR1 reads SGHRS; CDR2 reads YFSETQ. This CDR3 has 13 amino acids. The V segment lost 4 bases and the J segment 1 base; nucleotides outside the gene matches: 0. The CDR3 loop is CASSAGGQETQYF. CDR3 DNA sequence: TGCGCCAGCAGCGCGGGGGGCCAAGAGACCCAGTACTTC.

This clonotype was observed a handful of times. The rearrangement joins TRBV12-3 or TRBV12-4 to TRBJ1-1; D may be TRBD1 (5 bases). Trimming removed 5 bases from V and 10 bases from J, with 11 bases in between. The CDR3 loop spans 11 amino acids. The CDR3 nucleotides read TGTGCCAGCAGTCTCCCAGGGATAGCTTTCTTT. Translating it yields CASSLPGIAFF.

This chain links TRBV7-9 with TRBJ2-3; TRBD1 matches 8 bases. The V gene end was trimmed by 11 bases and the J gene end by 2 bases; junction bases not matched to a gene: 12. The CDR3 runs 15 residues. Germline assignment: CDR1 SEHNR and CDR2 FQNEAQ (reference sequence). The CDR3 nucleotides are TGTGCCGGCCAAAGACAGGGGACCTCCACAGATACGCAGTATTTT. This sequence encodes CAGQRQGTSTDTQYF.

In this sample, this clonotype turned up a few times. The chain uses TRBV24-1 and TRBJ1-1; D might be TRBD1 (6 bases). Trimming took off 2 bases at V and 4 bases at J, with 13 bases between the two ends. The CDR3 runs 15 residues. Germline loops: CDR1 KGHDR, CDR2 SFDVKD. CDR3 protein: CATSDSGAGVTEAFF. The CDR3 coding sequence is TGTGCCACCAGTGATTCAGGGGCGGGAGTCACTGAAGCTTTCTTT.

The CDR3, as DNA: TGTGCCAGCAGCCCGTTTGCAGTTAACACTGAAGCTTTCTTT. Its protein product is CASSPFAVNTEAFF. The chain has TRBV7-2 and TRBJ1-1; unclear D gene. V lost 5 bases, J lost 2 bases, and 12 bases lay in between. The V gene's germline CDR1 is SGHTA and CDR2 FQGNSA. This CDR3 comprises 14 residues.

This clonotype appeared a few times. The chain links TRBV7-2 to TRBJ1-5, with no clear D. Trimming removed 0 bases at V and 11 bases at J, with 5 bases between. This CDR3 has 11 amino acids. Germline CDR1 reads SGHTA; CDR2 reads FQGNSA. In DNA, the CDR3 is TGTGCCAGCAGCTTAGCAGAGGCCCAGCATTTT. It translates to CASSLAEAQHF.

This clonotype has just one count. The V and J genes are TRBV12-3 or TRBV12-4 and TRBJ2-7; D is unclear. This CDR3 is 13 amino acids long. Trimming left V 3 bases short and J 1 base short, with 7 bases between. CDR3 amino acids: CASSFLLSYEQYF. In DNA form, the CDR3 reads TGTGCCAGCAGTTTTTTGCTTTCCTACGAGCAGTACTTC.

V usage is TRBV10-3 and J usage is TRBJ2-2, with D unresolved. V shed 0 bases and J shed 0 bases, with 8 bases lying between them. Germline CDR1 ENHRY, CDR2 SYGVKD. The CDR3 extends over 16 amino acids. The CDR3 nucleotides are TGTGCCATCAGTGAGTCGCCTGGGCCGAACACCGGGGAGCTGTTTTTT. It encodes CAISESPGPNTGELFF.

This clonotype has only a few counts. This chain joins TRBV6-2 or TRBV6-3 and TRBJ1-1, with TRBD1 identical over 8 bases. From germline, CDR1 is MNHEY and CDR2 SVGEGT. The CDR3 runs 14 residues. V lost 6 bases to trimming and J lost 0 bases; unmatched junction nucleotides: 3. CDR3 coding DNA: TGTGCCAGCAGCCTACAGGGGGTGAACACTGAAGCTTTCTTT. This gives the protein CASSLQGVNTEAFF.

This CDR3 reads CSVEDHGVREKLFF. The DNA for the CDR3 is TGCAGCGTTGAAGATCACGGTGTACGCGAAAAACTGTTTTTT. The chain is built from TRBV29-1 and TRBJ1-4, with D uncertain. With 0 bases removed from V and 8 bases from J, the gap between germline ends came to 13 bases. This CDR3 spans 14 amino acids. Germline CDR1 is SQVTM and CDR2 is ANQGSEA.

This chain joins TRBV11-2 and TRBJ2-3; no definite D call. This CDR3 has 16 residues. The V end lost 3 bases, the J end lost 2 bases, and 15 bases lay between the germline ends. CDR1 is SGHAT, CDR2 FQNNGV, per germline. This chain's CDR3 is CASSFRLGPNTDTQYF. CDR3 DNA sequence: TGTGCCAGCAGCTTCCGATTAGGGCCCAACACAGATACGCAGTATTTT.

This clonotype was recorded many times. V gene TRBV7-2 combines with J gene TRBJ2-5; no definite D call. Trimming left V 2 bases short and J 2 bases short, with 12 bases between. There are 15 residues in the CDR3. Germline V gives CDR1 SGHTA, CDR2 FQGNSA. The CDR3 loop is CASSLISDQQETQYF. As DNA, the CDR3 is TGTGCCAGCAGCTTAATCTCAGACCAACAAGAGACCCAGTACTTC.

This clonotype was seen repeatedly, ten times or more. Sequence at one end of the junction differs from germline and may be a read error. In DNA form, the CDR3 reads TGTGCCAGCAGTCCCTATCTACAGGTTGGGTGGCACTTC. It translates to CASSPYLQVGWHF. This chain joins TRBV12-3 or TRBV12-4 and TRBJ2-5; tentatively, D is TRBD1 (5 bases). This CDR3 contains 13 residues.

DNA of the CDR3: TGTGCCAGCAGAAAGGAACCGGGGGGCTACGAGCAGTACGTC. The encoded protein is CASRKEPGGYEQYV. This chain joins TRBV6-2 or TRBV6-3 and TRBJ2-7; 7 nucleotides agree with TRBD2. The CDR3 contains 14 residues. Losses at the gene ends were 6 bases for V and 3 bases for J; bases not matched to a gene: 8. The germline V gene encodes CDR1 MNHEY and CDR2 SVGEGT.

The chain combines TRBV9 with TRBJ1-1; D is undetermined. This CDR3 comprises 13 residues. Looked up from germline, CDR1 is SGDLS and CDR2 is YYNGEE. V was clipped by 4 bases and J by 4 bases, with 11 bases between them. In DNA, the CDR3 is TGTGCCAGCAGCACAACCGACGGCACTGAAGCTTTCTTT. It yields the protein CASSTTDGTEAFF.

The rearrangement joins TRBV7-2 to TRBJ1-2; maybe TRBD1 (5 bases). V was trimmed by 2 bases and J by 4 bases, leaving 17 bases between them. The germline gives CDR1 SGHTA, CDR2 FQGNSA. The CDR3 extends over 16 amino acids. The DNA of the CDR3 is TGTGCCAGCAGCTTAAGCTCGGTAGGGGTTATCTATGGCTACACCTTC. Its translation is CASSLSSVGVIYGYTF.

This clonotype came up a few times. The chain joins TRBV5-1 to TRBJ2-2, with D possibly being TRBD2 (6 bases). V gave up 4 bases and J gave up 3 bases, with 19 bases separating them. The germline CDR1 and CDR2 sequences are SGHRS and YFSETQ. This CDR3 has 17 amino acids. In DNA form, the CDR3 reads TGCGCCAGCAGCCACGGGCTCTCACCGGGGGACACCGGGGAGCTGTTTTTT. This sequence encodes CASSHGLSPGDTGELFF.

This rearrangement joins TRBV24-1 to TRBJ2-3; D unresolved. Germline values: CDR1 KGHDR, CDR2 SFDVKD. The CDR3 runs to 14 residues. V lost 3 bases and J lost 1, with 7 bases in between. The DNA for the CDR3 is TGTGCCACCAGTGATCAGGACCGCACAGATACGCAGTATTTT. Encoded protein: CATSDQDRTDTQYF.